One and the same sample provided the 26 T cell receptor beta chains below, sequenced in a study of blood T cell repertoires in COVID-19. Clones were sequenced by immunoSEQ multiplex PCR, and TCRdb holds only the in-frame ones, with some missing. The sample records hundreds of thousands of clones, 80% to 90% being singletons. Sequencing was carried out using peripheral blood. Receptors originate from an older woman with COVID-19, enrolled during active disease.

The chain recombines TRBV15 with TRBJ1-3; the match to TRBD1 covers 7 bases. The germline CDR1 and CDR2 sequences are LNHNV and YYDKDF (reference sequence). With 1 base clipped from V and 1 base from J, the junction kept 7 bases outside the gene matches. The CDR3 has 17 amino acids. The CDR3 is CATSRGSRQGSGNTIYF. DNA for the CDR3: TGTGCCACCAGCAGAGGATCGAGACAGGGTTCTGGAAACACCATATATTTT.

The J gene is TRBJ1-4, the V gene TRBV11-2; 11 bases are shared with TRBD1. V shed 5 bases and J 7 bases; nucleotides not matched to a gene: 15. This CDR3 has 18 amino acids. The germline gives CDR1 SGHAT, CDR2 FQNNGV. The CDR3 DNA reads as TGTGCCAGCAGCCAGATCCGGCGGGGACAGGGGGTTAGTGAAAAACTGTTTTTT. It yields the protein CASSQIRRGQGVSEKLFF.

This chain connects TRBV12-5 to TRBJ1-6; D unclear. From germline, CDR1 is LGHNT and CDR2 FRNRAP. V was pared by 4 bases and J by 0 bases, with 10 bases between. CDR3 length: 16 residues. CDR3 DNA: TGTGCTAGTGGTTCCCCTTTTAGCTCCTATAATTCACCCCTCCACTTT. Translated, it gives CASGSPFSSYNSPLHF. Full variable domain (remainder filled in from reference TRBV12-5 and TRBJ1-6): DARVTQTPRHKVTEMGQEVTMRCQPILGHNTVFWYRQTMMQGLELLAYFRNRAPLDDSGMPKDRFSAEMPDATLATLKIQPSEPRDSAVYFCASGSPFSSYNSPLHFGNGTRLTVT.

This chain links TRBV3-1 (or the pseudogene TRBV3-2) with TRBJ2-5, with unresolved D. The V end was cut by 0 bases, the J end by 5 bases, with 13 bases between. The CDR3 is made up of 15 amino acids. The V gene's germline CDR1 is LGHDT and CDR2 YNNKEL (reference sequence). The CDR3 DNA sequence: TGTGCCAGCAGCCAAGAGTCCGAAGAGTATGAGACCCAGTACTTC. Protein product: CASSQESEEYETQYF.

The chain has TRBV6-5 and TRBJ1-6, with D perhaps matching TRBD1 (5 bases). This CDR3 spans 13 amino acids. The V and J ends lost 6 bases and 12 bases respectively, with 15 bases between them. Germline CDR1 is MNHEY and CDR2 is SVGAGI. CDR3 sequence (DNA): TGTGCCAGCAGGGAGGGGACGGCGGAACCCCTCCACTTT. Amino acid sequence: CASREGTAEPLHF.

The rearrangement links TRBV9 to TRBJ1-2, with 9 bases fitting TRBD1. V gave up 5 bases and J gave up 7 bases; unmatched junction bases: 9. Germline CDR1 and CDR2: SGDLS and YYNGEE. The CDR3 runs 14 residues. The CDR3 bases are TGTGCCAGCAGTACCTTGGACAGGGGAGGTGGCTACACCTTC. It encodes CASSTLDRGGGYTF.

V and J are TRBV7-9 and TRBJ1-2; TRBD1 agrees at 8 bases. Germline V gives CDR1 SEHNR, CDR2 FQNEAQ (reference sequence). With 2 bases clipped from V and 7 bases from J, the junction kept 6 bases outside the gene matches. The CDR3 sequence is 14 residues long. CDR3 nucleotides: TGTGCCAGCAGCTTACCCGGACAGGGAGGTGGCTACACCTTC. Translating it yields CASSLPGQGGGYTF. The full variable domain, in which reference TRBV7-9 and TRBJ1-2 provide the parts outside the CDR3, is DTGVSQNPRHKITKRGQNVTFRCDPISEHNRLYWYRQTLGQGPEFLTYFQNEAQLEKSRLLSDRFSAERPKGSFSTLEIQRTEQGDSAMYLCASSLPGQGGGYTFGSGTRLTVV.

The J gene is TRBJ2-7, the V gene TRBV2, with a tentative D call TRBD1 (5 bases). In germline, CDR1 is SNHLY, CDR2 FYNNEI. The CDR3 runs 12 residues. Trimming removed 7 bases at V and 3 bases at J, with 10 bases between. The CDR3 reads CASTTGIYEQYF. CDR3 DNA sequence: TGTGCCAGCACCACAGGAATCTACGAGCAGTACTTC.

The rearrangement joins TRBV5-6 to TRBJ1-2, with D hard to call. The V and J ends lost 4 bases and 7 bases respectively, with 14 bases between them. Germline assignment: CDR1 SGHDT and CDR2 YYEEEE. The CDR3 consists of 13 residues. CDR3 bases: TGTGCCAGCAGCCTGTACGCCCCAGGTGGCTACACCTTC. Amino acids: CASSLYAPGGYTF. The full variable domain, completed using reference TRBV5-6 and TRBJ1-2, is DAGVTQSPTHLIKTRGQQVTLRCSPKSGHDTVSWYQQALGQGPQFIFQYYEEEERQRGNFPDRFSGHQFPNYSSELNVNALLLGDSALYLCASSLYAPGGYTFGSGTRLTVV.

Points on this clone: This sample also contains other DNA sequences that code for the same CDR3. The chain couples TRBV19 to TRBJ2-7, with D hard to call. The CDR3 extends over 13 amino acids. V was pared by 1 base and J by 2 bases, with 6 bases between. The germline V gene has CDR1 LNHDA and CDR2 SQIVND (reference sequence). This CDR3 is CASSIGATYEQYF. DNA for the CDR3: TGTGCCAGTAGTATAGGCGCCACCTACGAGCAGTACTTC.

This clone was seen once. This chain uses TRBV28 with TRBJ2-7; 10 positions agree with TRBD1. The CDR3 spans 13 residues. Germline values: CDR1 MDHEN, CDR2 SYDVKM. With V trimmed by 4 bases and J by 9 bases, 6 bases remained unmatched. The CDR3 sequence is CASSWDRGISQYF. For the CDR3, the DNA is TGTGCCAGCAGTTGGGACAGGGGTATTTCGCAGTACTTC.

The rearrangement joins TRBV9 to TRBJ2-5; 8 bases map to TRBD2. The germline CDR1 and CDR2 sequences are SGDLS and YYNGEE. V lost 4 bases to trimming and J lost 5 bases; unmatched junction nucleotides: 13. This CDR3 spans 16 amino acids. CDR3 region: CASSSLSSGVAETQYF. The DNA for the CDR3 is TGTGCCAGCAGCTCCCTTAGTAGCGGGGTGGCGGAGACCCAGTACTTC.

The chain recombines TRBV2 with TRBJ2-3, with TRBD2 matching over 13 bases. The CDR3 is 16 residues long. After removal of 5 bases from V and 4 bases from J, the junction contained 6 bases not matched to a gene. Germline V gene lookup returns CDR1 SNHLY and CDR2 FYNNEI. The CDR3 spells CASSLTSGGAADTQYF. The CDR3 DNA follows: TGTGCCAGCAGTCTCACTAGCGGGGGGGCCGCAGATACGCAGTATTTT. The full variable domain, rest sourced from reference TRBV2 and TRBJ2-3, is EPEVTQTPSHQVTQMGQEVILRCVPISNHLYFYWYRQILGQKVEFLVSFYNNEISEKSEIFDDQFSVERPDGSNFTLKIRSTKLEDSAMYFCASSLTSGGAADTQYFGPGTRLTVL.

The chain is built from TRBV5-1 and TRBJ1-1, with D uncertain. CDR1 is SGHRS, CDR2 YFSETQ, per germline. The V and J ends lost 3 bases and 1 base respectively, with 10 bases between them. This CDR3 has 14 amino acids. CDR3 bases: TGCGCCAGCAGCTCCAACAGAAAGAACACTGAAGCTTTCTTT. It specifies CASSSNRKNTEAFF.

The chain is built from TRBV18 and TRBJ2-5; 7 positions match TRBD2. This CDR3 is 15 amino acids long. Germline assignment: CDR1 KGHSH and CDR2 LQKENI. V trimming: 3 bases; J trimming: 3 bases; junction bases outside the gene matches: 7. Written as DNA, the CDR3 is TGTGCCAGCTCACCTAGAGCGGGGATAGAAGAGACCCAGTACTTC. Protein sequence: CASSPRAGIEETQYF.

The chain couples TRBV2 to TRBJ2-2; 7 bases are shared with TRBD2. Germline V gene data show CDR1 as SNHLY and CDR2 as FYNNEI. This CDR3 contains 14 residues. The junction had 3 bases not matched to a gene; V was cut back by 3 bases and J by 5 bases. In DNA, the CDR3 is TGTGCCAGCAGTGATGAGGGAGGGACCGGGGAGCTGTTTTTT. Its translation is CASSDEGGTGELFF.

The J gene is TRBJ1-2, the V gene TRBV10-3; maybe TRBD1 (6 bases). The CDR3 has 12 amino acids. Trimming shortened V by 6 bases and J by 10 bases, and 15 bases separated the two germline ends. The germline gives CDR1 ENHRY, CDR2 SYGVKD. DNA of the CDR3: TGTGCCATCAGCGACTTGGACAGATACTACACCTTC. As protein: CAISDLDRYYTF.

The J gene is TRBJ1-4, the V gene TRBV3-1 (or the pseudogene TRBV3-2), with a weak D call TRBD1 (6 bases). The V and J ends lost 7 bases and 8 bases respectively, with 14 bases between them. CDR3 length: 13 residues. Germline loops: CDR1 LGHDT, CDR2 YNNKEL (reference sequence). CDR3 amino acids: CASNTQGAEKLFF. CDR3 coding DNA: TGTGCCAGCAACACACAGGGTGCCGAAAAACTGTTTTTT.

The chain couples TRBV13 to TRBJ2-3; 8 nucleotides line up with TRBD2. The germline V gene encodes CDR1 PRHDT and CDR2 FYEKMQ (reference sequence). The CDR3 loop spans 16 amino acids. The V and J ends lost 0 bases and 4 bases, in that order; junction bases with no gene match: 6. The DNA of the CDR3 is TGTGCCAGCAGCTTAGGTCTAGCGGGCCTCGCAGATACGCAGTATTTT. This gives the protein CASSLGLAGLADTQYF.

The chain carries TRBV9 and TRBJ2-7; D is unresolved. This CDR3 contains 17 residues. V was trimmed by 4 bases and J by 2 bases, leaving 22 bases between them. Germline CDR1 SGDLS, CDR2 YYNGEE. The CDR3 nucleotides are TGTGCCAGCAGCCCTGGGTTAATGAATAGCCTCCCCTACGAGCAGTACTTC. Translation gives CASSPGLMNSLPYEQYF.

The V and J genes are TRBV6-5 and TRBJ1-5, with D tentatively TRBD1 (5 bases). The germline V gene encodes CDR1 MNHEY and CDR2 SVGAGI. The CDR3 has 14 amino acids. V was shortened by 6 bases and J by 4 bases, with 13 bases between the two germline ends. The CDR3 coding sequence is TGTGCCAGCAGCGGGGTTGGGGGGAATCAGCCCCAGCATTTT. This sequence encodes CASSGVGGNQPQHF.

This clone has only one observation. The rearrangement joins TRBV6-5 to TRBJ1-2; a weak D match, TRBD1 (5 bases). Germline-derived CDR1 and CDR2 are MNHEY and SVGAGI. The CDR3 has 12 amino acids. V was trimmed by 9 bases and J by 5 bases, leaving 13 bases between them. CDR3 sequence: CASRSGYYGYTF. In DNA form, the CDR3 reads TGTGCCAGTAGGTCAGGGTATTATGGCTACACCTTC.

This rearrangement joins TRBV18 to TRBJ1-3; D is unclear. V dropped 6 bases and J dropped 0 bases, with 18 bases sitting between them. The CDR3 is 17 residues long. Germline V lookup: CDR1 KGHSH, CDR2 LQKENI. As DNA, the CDR3 is TGTGCCAGCTCCTTTAAGAGGCCACCTAACTCTGGAAACACCATATATTTT. As protein: CASSFKRPPNSGNTIYF.

The chain recombines TRBV14 with TRBJ2-1; D gene ambiguous. This CDR3 has 15 amino acids. Trimming took 1 base from V and 3 from J, leaving 10 bases between them. Germline loops: CDR1 SGHDN, CDR2 FVKESK. Written as DNA, the CDR3 is TGTGCCAGCAGCCAAGGGTGGCAGAACTACAATGAGCAGTTCTTC. As protein: CASSQGWQNYNEQFF.

The chain couples TRBV7-2 to TRBJ2-1; 11 nucleotides line up with TRBD2. This CDR3 is 16 amino acids long. After removal of 5 bases from V and 9 bases from J, the junction contained 12 bases not matched to a gene. Germline lookup yields CDR1 SGHTA and CDR2 FQGNSA. CDR3 loop: CASSLSTSGGRVEQFF. In DNA, the CDR3 is TGTGCCAGCAGCCTCTCAACTAGCGGGGGTAGGGTTGAGCAGTTCTTC. The variable domain in full, with the rest retrieved from reference TRBV7-2 and TRBJ2-1, is GAGVSQSPSNKVTEKGKDVELRCDPISGHTALYWYRQSLGQGLEFLIYFQGNSAPDKSGLPSDRFSAERTGGSVSTLTIQRTQQEDSAVYLCASSLSTSGGRVEQFFGPGTRLTVL.

This rearrangement joins TRBV7-9 to TRBJ2-5; D gene ambiguous. The V and J ends lost 2 bases and 4 bases respectively, with 14 bases between them. The germline gives CDR1 SEHNR, CDR2 FQNEAQ (reference sequence). The CDR3 has 15 amino acids. The CDR3 reads CASSLSQATAETQYF. The CDR3 DNA is TGTGCCAGCAGCTTATCTCAGGCCACGGCAGAGACCCAGTACTTC.